This T cell receptor (beta chain) is from a study of blood T cell repertoires in COVID-19. Study-level background: From the United States, Italy and Spain came samples of acute and convalescent COVID-19. PBMCs, B-cell-depleted T cells, or T cells were the source of the cDNA or gDNA that made up the material.

The CDR3 extends over 13 amino acids. The germline V gene encodes CDR1 SNHLY and CDR2 FYNNEI. Trimming removed 9 bases from V and 3 bases from J, with 14 bases in between. Clones were read by immunoSEQ multiplex PCR, and TCRdb kept only the in-frame ones, dropping some. The table records about 180,000 clones, 89% of them present only once. Everyone who took part was 18 to 89 years old, and they came from some 23 US areas. Clinical history as reported by participants underpinned cohort assignment. This clonotype was obtained from a woman in her thirties or forties with acute COVID-19. The sample taken for sequencing was PBMCs or T cells enriched from blood (not recorded which). The rearrangement uses TRBV2 and TRBJ1-2; no reliable D call. The CDR3 coding sequence is TGTGCCAGTCGAACATATTCCCACTATGGCTACACCTTC. Encoded protein: CASRTYSHYGYTF.